One and the same sample provided the 25 T cell receptor beta chains below, sequenced in a study of T cells in Graves' hyperthyroidism and ophthalmopathy (dated by TCRdb to about 2019). The method behind the library was multiplex PCR. TCRdb shows the sequencer as Illumina HiSeq 2000. The TCR beta CDR3 regions were amplified from the RNA transcripts. For the first round of RT-PCR on the TCR CDR3, the HTBI primer set was used together with the Qiagen OneStep RT-PCR kit. TCRdb handled the public reads itself, with Q25 trimming in fastp and clone calling in MiXCR, and kept productive beta chains. Rows with one shared CDR3 protein collapse into an entry with the most common genes and DNA. In this sample the table shows some 400,000 distinct CDR3 sequences, 14% of which occur a single time. 11% of the sample is in the top ten clones. Sequencing was carried out using blood. These receptors were obtained from a woman aged 60-75 years with Graves' hyperthyroidism.

On this clonotype: An end of the junction does not agree with germline; a read error may underlie this. This rearrangement joins TRBV10-3 to TRBJ1-3; 8 nucleotides agree with TRBD1. This CDR3 has 17 amino acids. Germline-derived CDR1 and CDR2 are ENHRY and SYGVKD. DNA for the CDR3: TGTGCCATCAGAGATCAAAGGGACAGGACCTCTGGAAACACCACATATTTT. It encodes CAIRDQRDRTSGNTTYF.

This clonotype was seen a handful of times. The CDR3 here is CASSWTSGSIYNEQFF. CDR3 in DNA: TGTGCCAGCAGCTGGACTAGCGGGAGCATCTACAATGAGCAGTTCTTC. This chain uses TRBV5-8 with TRBJ2-1; 13 bases are a match to TRBD2. Trimming took 3 bases from V and 3 from J; bases not matched to a gene: 3. This CDR3 region has 16 residues. The germline V gene encodes CDR1 SGHTS and CDR2 YDEGEE.

The rearrangement links TRBV6-2 or TRBV6-3 to TRBJ2-1; a weak D match, TRBD2 (6 bases). V dropped 5 bases and J dropped 4 bases, with 15 bases sitting between them. CDR3 size: 15 residues. Germline-derived CDR1 and CDR2 are MNHEY and SVGEGT. The CDR3 region is CASSQRGAGYNEQFF. The CDR3 DNA is TGTGCCAGCAGTCAAAGGGGAGCGGGTTACAATGAGCAGTTCTTC.

In its sample, this clonotype was seen many times. The rearrangement links TRBV6-1 to TRBJ1-2; D unresolved. The CDR3 is 13 amino acids. The germline V and J ends were trimmed by 6 bases and 3 bases, with 11 bases remaining between them. Looked up from germline, CDR1 is MNHNS and CDR2 is SASEGT. The CDR3: CASSPGGDYGYTF. The CDR3 DNA is TGTGCCAGCAGCCCCGGCGGAGACTATGGCTACACCTTC.

This clonotype was seen repeatedly, ten times or more. V gene TRBV29-1 combines with J gene TRBJ2-1, with TRBD2 matching over 12 bases. The CDR3 extends over 14 amino acids. CDR1 is SQVTM, CDR2 ANQGSEA, per germline. The V segment lost 6 bases and the J segment 6 bases; nucleotides outside the gene matches: 6. The CDR3 here is CSVQRLAGANEQFF. The CDR3, as DNA: TGCAGCGTCCAACGACTAGCGGGAGCCAATGAGCAGTTCTTC.

The chain joins TRBV5-5 to TRBJ2-2, with D tentatively TRBD2 (5 bases). The CDR3 length is 15 residues. Trimming shortened V by 0 bases and J by 9 bases, and 15 bases separated the two germline ends. Germline CDR1 is SGHKS and CDR2 is YYEKEE (reference sequence). CDR3 protein: CASSLVASSGRELFF. The CDR3 nucleotides are TGTGCCAGCAGCTTGGTCGCTAGCAGTGGGCGGGAGCTGTTTTTT.

This clonotype turned up a few times. DNA of the CDR3: TGTGCCAGCAGCGGGGGGCTAGCGACAAATGACGGGGAGCTGTTTTTT. Protein product: CASSGGLATNDGELFF. This sequence joins TRBV28 and TRBJ2-2; D is possibly TRBD2 (7 bases). The V gene lost 6 bases and the J gene lost 7 bases, with 21 bases spanning the gap. This CDR3 has 16 amino acids. Germline V gene data show CDR1 as MDHEN and CDR2 as SYDVKM.

This clonotype was observed at least ten times. The V gene is TRBV20-1, the J gene TRBJ2-5, with D maybe TRBD2 (7 bases). The CDR3 spans 12 residues. Trimming removed 6 bases at V and 5 bases at J, with 13 bases between. CDR1 is DFQATT and CDR2 is SNEGSKA in the germline V gene (reference sequence). DNA for the CDR3: TGCAGTGCCAGGACAGCGGGGGAGACCCAGTACTTC. Encoded protein: CSARTAGETQYF.

This chain connects TRBV7-2 to TRBJ2-3; 9 bases are shared with TRBD1. The CDR3 consists of 17 residues. Germline lookup yields CDR1 SGHTA and CDR2 FQGNSA. The trim removed 5 bases at V and 3 bases at J, leaving 12 bases unmatched. In DNA, the CDR3 is TGTGCCAGCAGCCCAGAGGGACAGGGAGGGAGTACAGATACGCAGTATTTT. It specifies CASSPEGQGGSTDTQYF.

This clonotype was recorded many times. This chain connects TRBV7-8 to TRBJ2-5; no reliable D call. Germline-derived CDR1 and CDR2 are SGHVS and FQNEAQ. The V end was cut by 2 bases, the J end by 2 bases, with 6 bases between. This CDR3 is built from 13 residues. In DNA, the CDR3 is TGTGCCAGCAGCTTACTCCGACAAGAGACCCAGTACTTC. This gives the protein CASSLLRQETQYF.

At least ten counts were recorded for this clonotype. The V call is TRBV12-3 or TRBV12-4, the J call TRBJ2-7; unclear D gene. Trimming shortened V by 4 bases and J by 7 bases, and 11 bases separated the two germline ends. The CDR3 sequence is 12 residues long. The CDR3 spells CASSSSKWEQYF. The CDR3 nucleotides read TGTGCCAGCAGTTCCTCAAAGTGGGAGCAGTACTTC.

The chain recombines TRBV28 with TRBJ2-7; D gene uncertain. Trimming cost V 6 bases and J 0 bases, with 12 bases left between them. CDR3 length: 14 residues. The germline CDR1 and CDR2 sequences are MDHEN and SYDVKM. The CDR3 region is CASRVSANSYEQYF. CDR3 DNA: TGTGCCAGCAGGGTCAGCGCAAACTCCTACGAGCAGTACTTC.

This clonotype was seen a handful of times. The chain recombines TRBV2 with TRBJ2-3, with 7 bases identical to TRBD2. The CDR3 contains 14 residues. CDR1 and CDR2 (germline): SNHLY, FYNNEI. V trimming: 8 bases; J trimming: 1 base; junction bases outside the gene matches: 6. The CDR3: CASWRLAGTDTQYF. In DNA form, the CDR3 reads TGTGCCAGCTGGAGACTAGCCGGCACAGATACGCAGTATTTT. The full variable domain, its missing parts supplied by reference TRBV2 and TRBJ2-3, is EPEVTQTPSHQVTQMGQEVILRCVPISNHLYFYWYRQILGQKVEFLVSFYNNEISEKSEIFDDQFSVERPDGSNFTLKIRSTKLEDSAMYFCASWRLAGTDTQYFGPGTRLTVL.

This clonotype was seen repeatedly, ten times or more. CDR3 bases: TGTGCCAGCAGTGAACGGGACAGGCCCACGTCAGCTTTCTTT. Translated, it gives CASSERDRPTSAFF. The rearrangement uses TRBV2 and TRBJ1-1; 8 positions agree with TRBD1. Trimming took 2 bases from V and 10 from J; bases not matched to a gene: 9. CDR1 and CDR2 from the germline V gene are SNHLY and FYNNEI. This CDR3 is built from 14 residues.

This clonotype has at least ten counts. The chain carries TRBV3-1 and TRBJ2-1, with TRBD2 matching over 7 bases. The CDR3 has 15 amino acids. Germline values: CDR1 LGHDT, CDR2 YNNKEL (reference sequence). The V segment lost 0 bases and the J segment 6 bases; nucleotides outside the gene matches: 5. CDR3 in amino acids: CASSQEREGLNEQFF. CDR3 bases: TGTGCCAGCAGCCAAGAAAGGGAGGGCCTCAATGAGCAGTTCTTC.

This clonotype was seen more than once but under ten times. The chain employs TRBV9 and TRBJ1-2; 10 bases agree with TRBD1. Germline CDR1 SGDLS, CDR2 YYNGEE. This CDR3 region has 15 residues. Trimming cost V 3 bases and J 3 bases; bases outside gene matches: 5. The CDR3 bases are TGTGCCAGCAGCGAACACGGGACAGGGGACTATGGCTACACCTTC. It encodes CASSEHGTGDYGYTF.

This clonotype occurred a few times. The chain links TRBV20-1 to TRBJ2-5, with D possibly TRBD2 on 6 matching bases. Trimming stripped 4 bases from V and 4 bases from J, with 25 bases between. The CDR3 is 17 residues long. The germline V gene encodes CDR1 DFQATT and CDR2 SNEGSKA (reference sequence). The CDR3 spells CSAIGPTEAGMGETQYF. The CDR3 bases are TGCAGTGCTATCGGCCCGACTGAGGCGGGGATGGGAGAGACCCAGTACTTC.

This clonotype was picked up many times. The rearrangement uses TRBV19 and TRBJ1-1; a weak D match, TRBD1 (5 bases). Germline V gene data show CDR1 as LNHDA and CDR2 as SQIVND (reference sequence). Trimming cost V 7 bases and J 0 bases, with 12 bases left between them. This CDR3 contains 14 residues. The CDR3 loop is CASTRANMNTEAFF. The CDR3 nucleotides are TGTGCCAGTACCAGGGCTAACATGAACACTGAAGCTTTCTTT.

This clonotype was counted between two and nine times. The CDR3 reads CASSSTGTSGSYEQYF. The CDR3 DNA sequence: TGTGCCAGCAGTTCAACCGGGACTAGCGGCTCCTACGAGCAGTACTTC. V and J are TRBV12-3 or TRBV12-4 and TRBJ2-7; 11 nucleotides match TRBD2. The CDR3 sequence is 16 residues long. The V gene end was trimmed by 4 bases and the J gene end by 0 bases; junction bases not matched to a gene: 5.

There are many counts of this clonotype. V is TRBV5-5 and J is TRBJ2-3; tentatively, D is TRBD1 or TRBD2 (5 bases each). The CDR3 sequence is 14 residues long. Germline CDR1 is SGHKS and CDR2 is YYEKEE (reference sequence). The germline V and J ends were trimmed by 4 bases and 2 bases, with 11 bases remaining between them. In nucleotides, the CDR3 is TGTGCCAGCAGCAGAAGAGGGGCCACAGATACGCAGTATTTT. The encoded protein is CASSRRGATDTQYF.

This chain joins TRBV6-1 and TRBJ2-3; no firm D call. Trimming took off 3 bases at V and 4 bases at J, with 5 bases between the two ends. Germline CDR1 is MNHNS and CDR2 is SASEGT. CDR3 length equals 12 residues. Here the CDR3 DNA reads TGTGCCAGCAGTGAGCCGTCAGATACGCAGTATTTT. Amino acid sequence: CASSEPSDTQYF.

A word on this clonotype: Possible read error: a much larger clone is one base away. The chain employs TRBV28 and TRBJ2-5, with 8 bases that match TRBD2. The CDR3 totals 14 residues. Germline CDR1 is MDHEN and CDR2 is SYDVKM. CDR3 in amino acids: CTSRTGGIGETQYF. CDR3 bases: TGTACCAGCCGCACGGGGGGGATCGGGGAGACCCAGTACTTC.

In its sample, this clonotype was seen a few times. The chain employs TRBV20-1 and TRBJ2-7; 11 positions match TRBD2. Germline CDR1 is DFQATT and CDR2 is SNEGSKA (reference sequence). The CDR3 covers 13 residues. Germline trimming cut 3 bases from V and 4 bases from J; bases unmatched to any gene: 2. CDR3 nucleotides: TGCAGTGCTAGGACTAGCGGGACGTACGAGCAGTACTTC. This translates into CSARTSGTYEQYF.

This clonotype has at least ten counts. This chain joins TRBV7-9 and TRBJ2-1; D gene unclear. Germline CDR1 SEHNR, CDR2 FQNEAQ (reference sequence). The CDR3 runs to 17 residues. Trimming took off 6 bases at V and 2 bases at J, with 20 bases between the two ends. The CDR3 nucleotides read TGTGCCAGCAGTACCCTCCCCCCGGAGATCCCCTACAATGAGCAGTTCTTC. Protein product: CASSTLPPEIPYNEQFF.

This clonotype has ten or more counts. The chain couples TRBV9 to TRBJ2-5, with 8 bases matching TRBD2. This CDR3 contains 16 residues. CDR1 is SGDLS, CDR2 YYNGEE, per germline. The V segment lost 0 bases and the J segment 5 bases; nucleotides outside the gene matches: 9. CDR3 sequence (DNA): TGTGCCAGCAGCGTAGCAGCGGGAGAGCGAGGGGAGACCCAGTACTTC. This encodes CASSVAAGERGETQYF. The complete variable domain, with remaining parts taken from reference TRBV9 and TRBJ2-5, reads DSGVTQTPKHLITATGQRVTLRCSPRSGDLSVYWYQQSLDQGLQFLIQYYNGEERAKGNILERFSAQQFPDLHSELNLSSLELGDSALYFCASSVAAGERGETQYFGPGTRLLVL.